The 27 T cell receptor beta chains reported below all come from one sample, sequenced in a study of regulatory T cells in long-lasting Graves disease. Time point reported: persistent/refractory GD, antithyroid drugs over 5 years with positive TRAb. The authors made the TCR library using RNA they extracted from PBMCs. Construction of TCR beta libraries relied on iRepertoire HTBI primers and on Arm-PCR targeting CDR3 regions. From the multiplex PCR reads, TCRdb called clonotypes with MiXCR, one entry per CDR3 protein. The profile shows almost 350,000 distinct CDR3 sequences, about 18% of them singletons. The sequenced sample was peripheral blood mononuclear cells (PBMCs), obtained when the disease was refractory, from a patient treated with antithyroid drugs. These receptors all stem from a female donor with Graves disease.

This clonotype was detected ten times or more. This chain uses TRBV12-3 or TRBV12-4 with TRBJ2-2; D is uncertain. This CDR3 spans 13 amino acids. V was cut by 4 bases and J by 5 bases, with 8 bases left in between. The CDR3 sequence is CASSSPGTGELFF. CDR3 DNA sequence: TGTGCCAGCAGTTCCCCCGGGACCGGGGAGCTGTTTTTT.

About this clonotype itself: No conserved phenylalanine or tryptophan is present at the end of the CDR3, so a read error is the likely explanation. The CDR3 reads CSVRPFDSNTEAFL. Written as DNA, the CDR3 is TGCAGCGTCCGCCCTTTTGACAGTAACACTGAAGCTTTCCTT. The V gene is TRBV29-1, the J gene TRBJ1-1; perhaps TRBD1 as D (5 bases). This CDR3 is 14 amino acids long. Germline V gene data show CDR1 as SQVTM and CDR2 as ANQGSEA. The V end lost 6 bases, the J end lost 2 bases, and 16 bases lay between the germline ends.

This clonotype has just one count. V gene TRBV2 combines with J gene TRBJ1-2, with D possibly matching TRBD1 (6 bases). Trimming left V 4 bases short and J 4 bases short, with 16 bases between. Germline lookup yields CDR1 SNHLY and CDR2 FYNNEI. CDR3 length: 15 residues. CDR3 amino acids: CASSAGTGSIYGYTF. The CDR3 nucleotides read TGTGCCAGCAGTGCGGGAACAGGGAGTATCTATGGCTACACCTTC.

Of note for this clonotype: One base away lies a much larger clone, so this may be a sequencing read error. V and J are TRBV24-1 and TRBJ1-4; tentatively, D is TRBD1 (6 bases). CDR1 is KGHDR, CDR2 SFDVKD, per germline. The CDR3 length is 15 residues. V was pared by 5 bases and J by 0 bases, with 9 bases between. CDR3 region: CATSVSGATNEKLFF. The CDR3 DNA follows: TGTGCCACCAGTGTGTCAGGGGCAACTAATGAAAAACTGTTTTTT.

The V call is TRBV7-6, the J call TRBJ1-2; D not certain. Looked up from germline, CDR1 is SGHVS and CDR2 is FNYEAQ. This CDR3 has 14 residues. V was trimmed by 8 bases and J by 5 bases, leaving 18 bases between them. The CDR3: CASGFPPGLYGYTF. CDR3 coding DNA: TGTGCCAGCGGTTTTCCCCCGGGTCTTTATGGCTACACCTTC.

This clonotype was seen repeatedly, ten times or more. V and J are TRBV3-1 and TRBJ1-6, with D possibly being TRBD1 (6 bases). V was trimmed by 0 bases and J by 10 bases, leaving 10 bases between them. CDR1 and CDR2 (germline): LGHDT, YNNKEL (reference sequence). The CDR3 contains 14 residues. Written as DNA, the CDR3 is TGTGCCAGCAGCCAAGAGGCGGGGGGCTCACCCCTCCACTTT. Translating gives CASSQEAGGSPLHF.

The chain couples TRBV27 to TRBJ1-1; D is perhaps TRBD1 (6 bases). Germline V CDR1 and CDR2: MNHEY, SMNVEV (reference sequence). Between the trimmed V and J ends, which lost 2 bases and 0 bases, there was a span of 13 bases. The CDR3 loop spans 16 amino acids. CDR3 nucleotides: TGTGCCAGCAGTTTAGGGGCAGGGGTACTGAACACTGAAGCTTTCTTT. Encoded protein: CASSLGAGVLNTEAFF.

In this sample, this clonotype turned up a few times. The rearrangement links TRBV7-9 to TRBJ2-1; TRBD1 matches at 7 bases. Per germline, CDR1 SEHNR and CDR2 FQNEAQ (reference sequence). This CDR3 contains 16 residues. V was clipped by 1 base and J by 2 bases; unmatched bases: 5. The CDR3 coding sequence is TGTGCCAGCAGCTTAGGGGAGAGGGGGCCCTACAATGAGCAGTTCTTC. It specifies CASSLGERGPYNEQFF.

This clonotype was counted only a few times. The genes are TRBV4-1 and TRBJ1-4; no reliable D call. V was trimmed by 3 bases and J by 7 bases, leaving 12 bases between them. The germline CDR1 and CDR2 sequences are MGHRA and YSYEKL. The CDR3 runs to 14 residues. This CDR3 is CASSHGGRGEKLFF. The DNA of the CDR3 is TGCGCCAGCAGCCACGGAGGGAGAGGTGAAAAACTGTTTTTT.

This clonotype has a single count. A far larger clone is a single base away, which makes a read error likely. The chain combines TRBV7-3 with TRBJ2-5, with 9 positions matching TRBD2. The CDR3 has 15 residues. Germline V gene data show CDR1 as SGHTA and CDR2 as FQGTGA. J was trimmed by 4 bases and V by 5 bases; bases with no gene match: 8. CDR3 in DNA: TGTGCCAGCAGCCCTCAAGCGGGAGGAGGAGAGACCCAGTACTTC. Amino acid sequence: CASSPQAGGGETQYF.

This clonotype was recorded many times. This sequence joins TRBV7-9 and TRBJ2-4, with 8 bases fitting TRBD1. This CDR3 is 16 amino acids long. Germline assignment: CDR1 SEHNR and CDR2 FQNEAQ (reference sequence). Unmatched junction bases numbered 6, after V lost 5 bases and J lost 0 bases. CDR3 region: CASSLQGAVAKNIQYF. The DNA for the CDR3 is TGTGCCAGCAGCCTTCAGGGGGCAGTAGCCAAAAACATTCAGTACTTC.

This clonotype has more than one count but fewer than ten. The rearrangement uses TRBV20-1 and TRBJ2-7, with D hard to call. Germline V gene sequence: CDR1 DFQATT, CDR2 SNEGSKA (reference sequence). The CDR3 totals 17 residues. V lost 6 bases to trimming and J lost 3 bases, with 27 bases between them. The DNA for the CDR3 is TGCAGTGCCACCGAGGAATCCGAACACTACTTTAACTACGAGCAGTACTTC. Amino acid sequence: CSATEESEHYFNYEQYF.

This clonotype was picked up many times. This chain links TRBV12-3 or TRBV12-4 with TRBJ1-5; D possibly corresponds to TRBD1 (5 bases). There are 15 residues in the CDR3. The V end was cut by 4 bases, the J end by 3 bases, with 13 bases between. CDR3 sequence reads: CASSSKTVINQPQHF. The DNA of the CDR3 is TGTGCCAGCAGTTCGAAGACAGTAATCAATCAGCCCCAGCATTTT.

This clonotype came up many times. The chain employs TRBV20-1 and TRBJ1-2; 10 nucleotides agree with TRBD1. The CDR3 sequence is 15 residues long. V lost 5 bases, J lost 5 bases, and 11 bases stayed unmatched. The germline CDR1 and CDR2 sequences are DFQATT and SNEGSKA (reference sequence). The chain's CDR3 is CSALTGGLKGYGYTF. The CDR3 nucleotides read TGCAGTGCTTTGACAGGGGGCCTTAAAGGGTATGGCTACACCTTC.

This sequence joins TRBV6-2 or TRBV6-3 and TRBJ2-5, with no clear D. CDR1 and CDR2 from the germline V gene are MNHEY and SVGEGT. Deletions cut 0 bases from V and 2 bases from J, with 7 bases between. CDR3 length equals 14 residues. CDR3 in amino acids: CASSYSSFQETQYF. The DNA for the CDR3 is TGTGCCAGCAGTTACTCGTCATTTCAAGAGACCCAGTACTTC.

This clonotype occurred many times. This chain connects TRBV7-9 to TRBJ2-7; the D is unclear. This CDR3 is 16 amino acids long. Trimming shortened V by 2 bases and J by 0 bases, and 14 bases separated the two germline ends. Germline CDR1 and CDR2: SEHNR and FQNEAQ (reference sequence). CDR3 coding DNA: TGTGCCAGCAGCTTATCCCCCACGGAGTTCTCCTACGAGCAGTACTTC. Protein: CASSLSPTEFSYEQYF.

The table lists this clonotype with many counts. The J gene is TRBJ1-5, the V gene TRBV7-8; D is possibly TRBD1 (6 bases). The length of the CDR3 is 14 residues. Between the trimmed V and J ends, which lost 4 bases and 5 bases, there was a span of 12 bases. Germline assignment: CDR1 SGHVS and CDR2 FQNEAQ. As DNA, the CDR3 is TGTGCCAGCAGCTCCACAGGGTTGGATCAGCCCCAGCATTTT. Translating gives CASSSTGLDQPQHF.

The chain links TRBV20-1 to TRBJ2-7, with 9 positions matching TRBD1. V dropped 0 bases and J dropped 3; count of bases not matched to a gene: 15. Per the germline V gene, CDR1 is DFQATT and CDR2 is SNEGSKA (reference sequence). This CDR3 is 18 amino acids long. The CDR3 loop reads CSARDPRDRAKGYYEQYF. CDR3 nucleotides: TGCAGTGCTAGAGACCCACGGGACAGGGCAAAGGGGTACTACGAGCAGTACTTC.

Only a few counts were recorded for this clonotype. The genes are TRBV18 and TRBJ2-1, with TRBD2 as a possible D gene (6 bases). CDR1 and CDR2 from the germline V gene are KGHSH and LQKENI. The length of the CDR3 is 16 residues. Trimming took off 4 bases at V and 7 bases at J, with 20 bases between the two ends. CDR3 in amino acids: CASSLSLPGLQNEQFF. CDR3 coding DNA: TGTGCCAGCTCACTTTCCCTACCGGGACTCCAGAATGAGCAGTTCTTC.

This clonotype turned up a few times. V gene TRBV6-1 combines with J gene TRBJ1-5; D remains unclear. This CDR3 contains 16 residues. The germline V and J ends were trimmed by 1 base and 8 bases, with 18 bases remaining between them. Germline V lookup: CDR1 MNHNS, CDR2 SASEGT. The CDR3 nucleotides read TGTGCCAGCAGTGAAGGGGTCACCAAGGCCCGGGAGCCCCAGCATTTT. It specifies CASSEGVTKAREPQHF.

This clonotype was seen repeatedly, ten times or more. The rearrangement joins TRBV27 to TRBJ2-5, with D possibly matching TRBD1 (6 bases). CDR1 is MNHEY and CDR2 is SMNVEV in the germline V gene (reference sequence). CDR3 size: 14 residues. Trimming shortened V by 5 bases and J by 2 bases, and 12 bases separated the two germline ends. The CDR3 DNA sequence: TGTGCCAGCAGTCCCTACAGGGATCAAGAGACCCAGTACTTC. Translating gives CASSPYRDQETQYF.

This clonotype was seen at least ten times. The J gene is TRBJ1-5, the V gene TRBV7-9; 7 nucleotides line up with TRBD1. The CDR3 contains 15 residues. The J segment lost 5 bases and the V segment lost 1 base, leaving 5 bases of the junction unmatched. Germline-derived CDR1 and CDR2 are SEHNR and FQNEAQ (reference sequence). The CDR3 protein is CASSLGPGGDQPQHF. DNA of the CDR3: TGTGCCAGCAGCTTAGGCCCAGGGGGTGATCAGCCCCAGCATTTT.

The V gene is TRBV7-2, the J gene TRBJ2-2; unclear D gene. The ends were cut back, 5 bases at V and 13 bases at J, with 14 bases in the middle. The CDR3 runs 12 residues. Germline assignment: CDR1 SGHTA and CDR2 FQGNSA. The CDR3 here is CASSLNTGVLFF. DNA of the CDR3: TGTGCCAGCAGCCTAAATACCGGCGTGCTGTTTTTT.

This clonotype has only a few counts. The rearrangement joins TRBV5-1 to TRBJ1-1, with D maybe TRBD1 (6 bases). The CDR3 covers 15 residues. V lost 4 bases, J lost 5 bases, and 18 bases lay in between. Germline-derived CDR1 and CDR2 are SGHRS and YFSETQ. CDR3 coding DNA: TGCGCCAGCAGCCGGACCTCGCGAGGGGGGACTGAAGCTTTCTTT. It yields the protein CASSRTSRGGTEAFF.

This clonotype was detected ten times or more. This rearrangement joins TRBV28 to TRBJ2-7, with D uncertain. The CDR3 spans 14 residues. The ends were cut back, 2 bases at V and 2 bases at J, with 10 bases in the middle. Germline CDR1 and CDR2: MDHEN and SYDVKM. As DNA, the CDR3 is TGTGCCAGCAGTTTACGAGCCGGCACCTACGAGCAGTACTTC. Translated, it gives CASSLRAGTYEQYF.

This clonotype was counted many times. The rearrangement links TRBV11-2 to TRBJ2-5, with D hard to call. In germline, CDR1 is SGHAT, CDR2 FQNNGV. This CDR3 comprises 15 residues. With 4 bases removed from V and 1 base from J, the gap between germline ends came to 13 bases. This CDR3 is CASSYPRWGQETQYF. The CDR3 DNA follows: TGTGCCAGCAGCTACCCACGATGGGGCCAAGAGACCCAGTACTTC.

In its sample, this clonotype was seen a few times. The chain recombines TRBV10-2 with TRBJ2-7, with D uncertain. V was shortened by 4 bases and J by 1 base, with 5 bases between the two germline ends. Germline V gene lookup returns CDR1 WSHSY and CDR2 SAAADI. This CDR3 has 12 amino acids. The CDR3 spells CASSGPSYEQYF. In DNA form, the CDR3 reads TGCGCCAGCAGTGGGCCTTCCTACGAGCAGTACTTC.